Shown below are 4 T cell receptor beta chains from a single sample sequenced in a study of cytomegalovirus exposure and HLA in healthy donors. With 60 Vbeta and 13 Jbeta primers, the PCR was carried out. Libraries were prepared by immunoSEQ multiplex PCR; TCRdb keeps only in-frame clonotypes and omits some of them. The sample lists 90,000 to 150,000 clones, 75% to 85% occurring once. Sample: PBMCs. The origin of the receptors is a man aged 35 to 55 in good health and CMV-seronegative.

This chain joins TRBV7-2 and TRBJ1-1; perhaps TRBD1 as D (5 bases). This CDR3 is built from 13 residues. CDR1 and CDR2 from the germline V gene are SGHTA and FQGNSA. V gave up 4 bases and J gave up 8 bases, with 14 bases separating them. The CDR3 region is CASSSRQHDEAFF. DNA of the CDR3: TGTGCCAGCAGCTCTAGACAGCATGACGAAGCTTTCTTT.

This sequence joins TRBV2 and TRBJ1-2; D is unclear. The V end lost 0 bases, the J end lost 8 bases, and 13 bases lay between the germline ends. The V gene's germline CDR1 is SNHLY and CDR2 FYNNEI. The CDR3 totals 14 residues. As DNA, the CDR3 is TGTGCCAGCAGTGAAGCGCGGGAGGCCTCCGGCTACACCTTC. Translated, it gives CASSEAREASGYTF. Based on the CDR3 plus reference TRBV2 and TRBJ1-2, the full variable domain is EPEVTQTPSHQVTQMGQEVILRCVPISNHLYFYWYRQILGQKVEFLVSFYNNEISEKSEIFDDQFSVERPDGSNFTLKIRSTKLEDSAMYFCASSEAREASGYTFGSGTRLTVV.

This rearrangement joins TRBV6-1 to TRBJ1-1; 8 nucleotides align to TRBD1. V lost 3 bases and J lost 0; bases outside the gene matches: 9. Germline V gene data show CDR1 as MNHNS and CDR2 as SASEGT. This CDR3 comprises 17 residues. The CDR3 coding sequence is TGTGCCAGCAGTGACCGCAGGACAGGGTTCATGAACACTGAAGCTTTCTTT. Translated: CASSDRRTGFMNTEAFF.

The gene calls are TRBV28 and TRBJ2-1, with a weak D call TRBD1 (5 bases). Germline V gene sequence: CDR1 MDHEN, CDR2 SYDVKM. V was shortened by 6 bases and J by 6 bases, with 15 bases between the two germline ends. The CDR3 totals 14 residues. The chain's CDR3 is CASRTHQGFNEQFF. In nucleotides, the CDR3 is TGTGCCAGCAGGACCCATCAGGGTTTCAATGAGCAGTTCTTC. The full variable domain, completed using reference TRBV28 and TRBJ2-1, is DVKVTQSSRYLVKRTGEKVFLECVQDMDHENMFWYRQDPGLGLRLIYFSYDVKMKEKGDIPEGYSVSREKKERFSLILESASTNQTSMYLCASRTHQGFNEQFFGPGTRLTVL.